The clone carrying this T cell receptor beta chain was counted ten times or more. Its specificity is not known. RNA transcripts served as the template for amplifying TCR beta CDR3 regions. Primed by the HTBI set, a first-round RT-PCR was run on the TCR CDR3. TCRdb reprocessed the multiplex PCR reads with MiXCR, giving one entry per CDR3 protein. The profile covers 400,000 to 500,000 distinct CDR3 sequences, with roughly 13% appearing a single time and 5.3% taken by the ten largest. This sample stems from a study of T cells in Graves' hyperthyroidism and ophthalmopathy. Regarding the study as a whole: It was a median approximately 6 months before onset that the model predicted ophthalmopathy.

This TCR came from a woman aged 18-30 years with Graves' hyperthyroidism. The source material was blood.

The CDR3 coding sequence is TGTGCCAGCACCCCTTGGGGGGCGTGGGCCAATCAGCCCCAGCATTTT. It encodes CASTPWGAWANQPQHF. The chain joins TRBV28 to TRBJ1-5; TRBD1 might be the D (6 bases). Trimming took off 7 bases at V and 3 bases at J, with 19 bases between the two ends. This CDR3 has 16 amino acids. CDR1 and CDR2 from the germline V gene are MDHEN and SYDVKM.